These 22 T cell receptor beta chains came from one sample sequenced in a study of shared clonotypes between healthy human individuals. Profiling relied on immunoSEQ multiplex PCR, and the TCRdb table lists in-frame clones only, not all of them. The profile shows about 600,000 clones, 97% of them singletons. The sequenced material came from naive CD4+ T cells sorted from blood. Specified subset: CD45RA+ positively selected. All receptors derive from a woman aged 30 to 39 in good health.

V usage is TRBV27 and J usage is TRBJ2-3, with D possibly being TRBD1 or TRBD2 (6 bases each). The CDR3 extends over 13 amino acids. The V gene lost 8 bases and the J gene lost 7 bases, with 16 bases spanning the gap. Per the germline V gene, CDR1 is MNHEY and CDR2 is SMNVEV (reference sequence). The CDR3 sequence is CASAGSRGYTQYF. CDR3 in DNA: TGTGCCAGCGCGGGGTCAAGGGGGTATACGCAGTATTTT.

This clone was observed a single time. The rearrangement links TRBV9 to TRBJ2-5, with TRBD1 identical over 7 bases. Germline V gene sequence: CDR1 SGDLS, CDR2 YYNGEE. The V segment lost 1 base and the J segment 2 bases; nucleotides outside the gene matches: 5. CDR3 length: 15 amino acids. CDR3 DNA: TGTGCCAGCAGCGTAACGTCGGACAGGCAAGAGACCCAGTACTTC. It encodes CASSVTSDRQETQYF.

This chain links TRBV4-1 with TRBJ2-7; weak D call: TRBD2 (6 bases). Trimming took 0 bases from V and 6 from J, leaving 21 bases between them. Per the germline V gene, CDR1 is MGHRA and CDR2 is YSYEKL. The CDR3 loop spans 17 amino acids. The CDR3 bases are TGCGCCAGCAGCCAAGATAAGACCCCTAGGCTAGCGCGCGAGCAGTACTTC. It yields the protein CASSQDKTPRLAREQYF.

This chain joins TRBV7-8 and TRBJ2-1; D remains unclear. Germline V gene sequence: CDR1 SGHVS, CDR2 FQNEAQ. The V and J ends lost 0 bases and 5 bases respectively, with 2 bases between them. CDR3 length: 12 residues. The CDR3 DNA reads TGTGCCAGCAGCTTAGCGAACAATGAGCAGTTCTTC. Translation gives CASSLANNEQFF.

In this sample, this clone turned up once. CDR3 in DNA: TGTGCCAGCAGCCCTGCAACCGGGACAGGGGTTTCCTACGAGCAGTACTTC. It encodes CASSPATGTGVSYEQYF. The chain recombines TRBV7-9 with TRBJ2-7, with TRBD1 identical over 10 bases. The germline V gene encodes CDR1 SEHNR and CDR2 FQNEAQ (reference sequence). After removal of 5 bases from V and 1 base from J, the junction contained 11 bases not matched to a gene. CDR3 length: 17 amino acids.

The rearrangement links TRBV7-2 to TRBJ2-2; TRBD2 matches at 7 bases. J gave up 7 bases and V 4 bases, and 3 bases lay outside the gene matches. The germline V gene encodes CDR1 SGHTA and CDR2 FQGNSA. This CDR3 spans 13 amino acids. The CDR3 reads CASSSLAGGELFF. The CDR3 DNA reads TGTGCCAGCAGCTCCTTAGCGGGCGGGGAGCTGTTTTTT. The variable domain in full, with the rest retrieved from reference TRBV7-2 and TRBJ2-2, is GAGVSQSPSNKVTEKGKDVELRCDPISGHTALYWYRQSLGQGLEFLIYFQGNSAPDKSGLPSDRFSAERTGGSVSTLTIQRTQQEDSAVYLCASSSLAGGELFFGEGSRLTVL.

This CDR3 is CASSQSATGIGEKLFF. For the CDR3, the DNA is TGCGCCAGCAGCCAGAGCGCCACGGGGATAGGTGAAAAACTGTTTTTT. This chain joins TRBV4-1 and TRBJ1-4; no firm D call. CDR3 length: 16 residues. In germline, CDR1 is MGHRA, CDR2 YSYEKL. Trimming pared 3 bases from V and 7 bases from J, leaving 18 bases between.

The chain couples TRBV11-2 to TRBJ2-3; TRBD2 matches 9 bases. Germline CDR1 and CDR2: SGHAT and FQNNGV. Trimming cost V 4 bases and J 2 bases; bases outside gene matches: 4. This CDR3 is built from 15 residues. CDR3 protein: CASSWRLADTDTQYF. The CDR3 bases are TGTGCCAGCAGCTGGCGACTAGCGGACACAGATACGCAGTATTTT. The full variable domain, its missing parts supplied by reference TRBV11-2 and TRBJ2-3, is EAGVAQSPRYKIIEKRQSVAFWCNPISGHATLYWYQQILGQGPKLLIQFQNNGVVDDSQLPKDRFSAERLKGVDSTLKIQPAKLEDSAVYLCASSWRLADTDTQYFGPGTRLTVL.

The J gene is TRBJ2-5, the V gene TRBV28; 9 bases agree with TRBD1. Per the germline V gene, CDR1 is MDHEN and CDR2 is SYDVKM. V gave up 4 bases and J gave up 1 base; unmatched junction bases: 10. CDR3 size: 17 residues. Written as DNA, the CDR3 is TGTGCCAGCAGTTGGTACTCTGCGGGACAGGGCCAAGAGACCCAGTACTTC. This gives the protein CASSWYSAGQGQETQYF.

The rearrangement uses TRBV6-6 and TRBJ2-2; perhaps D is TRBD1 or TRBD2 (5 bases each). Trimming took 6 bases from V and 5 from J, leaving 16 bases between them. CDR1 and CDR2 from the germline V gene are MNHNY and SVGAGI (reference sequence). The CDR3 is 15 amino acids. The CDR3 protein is CASSLRRGRTGELFF. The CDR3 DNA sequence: TGTGCCAGCAGCCTTCGTAGGGGACGAACCGGGGAGCTGTTTTTT.

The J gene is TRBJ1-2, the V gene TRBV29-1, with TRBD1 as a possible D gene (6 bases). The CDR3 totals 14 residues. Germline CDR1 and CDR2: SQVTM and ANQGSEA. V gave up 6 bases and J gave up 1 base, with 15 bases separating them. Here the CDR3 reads CSVGGTTVNYGYTF. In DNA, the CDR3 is TGCAGCGTCGGAGGGACAACCGTTAACTATGGCTACACCTTC.

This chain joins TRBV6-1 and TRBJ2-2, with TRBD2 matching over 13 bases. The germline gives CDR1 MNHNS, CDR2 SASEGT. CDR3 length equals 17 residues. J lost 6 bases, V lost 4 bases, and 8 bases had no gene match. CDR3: CASSGPGLAGVAGELFF. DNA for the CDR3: TGTGCCAGCAGTGGGCCCGGACTAGCGGGAGTGGCCGGGGAGCTGTTTTTT.

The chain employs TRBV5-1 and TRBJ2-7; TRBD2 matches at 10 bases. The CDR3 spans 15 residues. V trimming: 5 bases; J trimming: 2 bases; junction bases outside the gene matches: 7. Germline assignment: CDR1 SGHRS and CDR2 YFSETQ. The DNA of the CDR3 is TGCGCCAGCAGTCGCACTAGCGGGGAAGCCTACGAGCAGTACTTC. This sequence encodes CASSRTSGEAYEQYF.

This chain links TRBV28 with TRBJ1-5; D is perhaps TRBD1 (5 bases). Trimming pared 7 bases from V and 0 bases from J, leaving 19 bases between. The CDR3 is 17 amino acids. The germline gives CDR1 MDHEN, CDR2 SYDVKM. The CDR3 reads CASTELTQTDSNQPQHF. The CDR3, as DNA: TGTGCCAGCACCGAACTCACTCAGACAGATAGCAATCAGCCCCAGCATTTT. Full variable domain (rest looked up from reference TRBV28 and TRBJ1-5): DVKVTQSSRYLVKRTGEKVFLECVQDMDHENMFWYRQDPGLGLRLIYFSYDVKMKEKGDIPEGYSVSREKKERFSLILESASTNQTSMYLCASTELTQTDSNQPQHFGDGTRLSIL.

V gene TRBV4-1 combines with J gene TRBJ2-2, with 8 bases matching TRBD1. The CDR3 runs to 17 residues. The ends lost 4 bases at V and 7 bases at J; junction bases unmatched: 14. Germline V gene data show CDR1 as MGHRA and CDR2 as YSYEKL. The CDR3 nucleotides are TGCGCCAGCAGCCGAACCCCCTCCGGGACAGGTAACGGGGAGCTGTTTTTT. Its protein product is CASSRTPSGTGNGELFF.

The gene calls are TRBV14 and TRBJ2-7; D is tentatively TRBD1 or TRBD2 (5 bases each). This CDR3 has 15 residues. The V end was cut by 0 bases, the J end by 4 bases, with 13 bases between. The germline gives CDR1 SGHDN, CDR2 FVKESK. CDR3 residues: CASSQDGGRYYEQYF. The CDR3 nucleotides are TGTGCCAGCAGCCAAGATGGGGGAAGGTATTACGAGCAGTACTTC.

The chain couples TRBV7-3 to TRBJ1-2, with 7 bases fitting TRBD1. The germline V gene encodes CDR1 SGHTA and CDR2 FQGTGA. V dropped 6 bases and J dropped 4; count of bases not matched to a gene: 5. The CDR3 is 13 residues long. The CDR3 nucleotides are TGTGCCAGCAGAAGACAGGGAACCTATGGCTACACCTTC. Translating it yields CASRRQGTYGYTF.

CDR3 in amino acids: CASSHQLEGSWQPQHF. Written as DNA, the CDR3 is TGCGCCAGCAGCCACCAACTAGAGGGGAGCTGGCAGCCCCAGCATTTT. The J gene is TRBJ1-5, the V gene TRBV4-1; D possibly corresponds to TRBD1 (5 bases). This CDR3 is built from 16 residues. Looked up from germline, CDR1 is MGHRA and CDR2 is YSYEKL. Trimming took off 3 bases at V and 7 bases at J, with 19 bases between the two ends.

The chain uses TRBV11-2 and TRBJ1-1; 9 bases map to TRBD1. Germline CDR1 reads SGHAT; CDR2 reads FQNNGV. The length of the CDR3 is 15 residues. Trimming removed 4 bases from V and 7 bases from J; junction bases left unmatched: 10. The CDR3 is CASSSKHRGHHEAFF. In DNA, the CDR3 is TGTGCCAGCAGCTCCAAGCACAGGGGGCATCATGAAGCTTTCTTT.

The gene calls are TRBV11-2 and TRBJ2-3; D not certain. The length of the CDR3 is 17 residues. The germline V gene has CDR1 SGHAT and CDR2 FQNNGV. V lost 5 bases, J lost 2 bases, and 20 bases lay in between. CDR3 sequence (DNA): TGTGCCAGCAGCCCGCGCGGTGAAACGTACTTCACAGATACGCAGTATTTT. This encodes CASSPRGETYFTDTQYF. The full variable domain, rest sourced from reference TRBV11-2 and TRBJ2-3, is EAGVAQSPRYKIIEKRQSVAFWCNPISGHATLYWYQQILGQGPKLLIQFQNNGVVDDSQLPKDRFSAERLKGVDSTLKIQPAKLEDSAVYLCASSPRGETYFTDTQYFGPGTRLTVL.

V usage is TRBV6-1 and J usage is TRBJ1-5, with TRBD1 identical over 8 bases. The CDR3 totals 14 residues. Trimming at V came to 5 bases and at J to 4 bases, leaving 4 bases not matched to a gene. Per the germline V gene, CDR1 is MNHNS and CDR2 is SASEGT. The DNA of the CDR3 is TGTGCCAGCAGTTTGACAGGGGAGAATCAGCCCCAGCATTTT. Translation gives CASSLTGENQPQHF.

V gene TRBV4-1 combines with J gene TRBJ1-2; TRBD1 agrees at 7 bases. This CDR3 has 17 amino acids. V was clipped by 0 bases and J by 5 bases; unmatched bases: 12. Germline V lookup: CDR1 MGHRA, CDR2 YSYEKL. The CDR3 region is CASSQENKQGVGYGYTF. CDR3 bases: TGCGCCAGCAGCCAAGAAAACAAGCAGGGGGTAGGGTATGGCTACACCTTC.